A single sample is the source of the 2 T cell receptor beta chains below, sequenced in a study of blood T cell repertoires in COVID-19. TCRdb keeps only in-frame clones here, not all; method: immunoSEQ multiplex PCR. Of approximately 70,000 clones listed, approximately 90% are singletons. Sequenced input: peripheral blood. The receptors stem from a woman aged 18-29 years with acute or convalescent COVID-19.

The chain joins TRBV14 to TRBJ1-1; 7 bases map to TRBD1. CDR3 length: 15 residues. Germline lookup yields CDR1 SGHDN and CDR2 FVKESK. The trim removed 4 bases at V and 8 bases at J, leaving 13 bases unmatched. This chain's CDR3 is CASSRNRGPGAEAFF. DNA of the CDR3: TGTGCCAGCAGCCGGAACAGGGGCCCCGGGGCGGAAGCTTTCTTT.

CDR3 DNA: TGTGCCTCCAAAGTAGGGGGACAGGGTCCAGATACGCAGTATTTT. Its protein is CASKVGGQGPDTQYF. The rearrangement links TRBV19 to TRBJ2-3; 9 positions agree with TRBD1. This CDR3 region has 15 residues. CDR1 and CDR2 (germline): LNHDA, SQIVND (reference sequence). The V gene end was trimmed by 11 bases and the J gene end by 4 bases; junction bases not matched to a gene: 13. Full variable domain (rest looked up from reference TRBV19 and TRBJ2-3): DGGITQSPKYLFRKEGQNVTLSCEQNLNHDAMYWYRQDPGQGLRLIYYSQIVNDFQKGDIAEGYSVSREKKESFPLTVTSAQKNPTAFYLCASKVGGQGPDTQYFGPGTRLTVL.